The sequence of this T cell receptor beta chain was determined in a study of beta chain features in type 1 diabetes. Overall study context: Age and gender were similar between patients and healthy donors, as were cell yields.

CDR3 length: 10 amino acids. Germline loops: CDR1 DFQATT, CDR2 SNEGSKA (reference sequence). Trimming took off 3 bases at V and 7 bases at J, with 5 bases between the two ends. General observations from the study: The naive, central memory and Treg TCRB repertoires of patients appeared to be more similar to one another than those of healthy donors. Moderate but significant shortening of TCRB CDR3s was recorded in all four CD4+ subsets from Type 1 diabetes patients.

Every bit of the isolated RNA underwent reverse transcription, so sequencing read expressed TCRB transcripts. Profiling relied on immunoSEQ multiplex PCR, and the TCRdb table lists in-frame clones only, not all of them. The data show some 700,000 clones, around an eighth seen once. With respect to this clone: Its target is unknown.

This clonotype originated in a man between 18 and 29 years old with type 1 diabetes. The chain has TRBV20-1 and TRBJ2-3; D not resolved. Source material: naive CD4+ T cells from blood. The CDR3 reads CSASGNTQYF. The CDR3 DNA sequence: TGCAGTGCTAGCGGAAATACGCAGTATTTT.